This passage covers 29 T cell receptor beta chains from one sample sequenced in a study of T cells in Graves' hyperthyroidism and ophthalmopathy. RNA transcripts gave rise to amplified TCR beta CDR3 regions. Primed by the HTBI set, a first-round RT-PCR was run on the TCR CDR3. TCRdb independently ran MiXCR on the multiplex PCR reads; one entry per CDR3 protein. The table records around 340,000 distinct CDR3 sequences, 15% to 20% of them present only once. Material for sequencing was blood. The receptors originated from a woman aged 45-60 years with Graves' hyperthyroidism.

This clonotype was observed many times. V gene TRBV20-1 combines with J gene TRBJ2-3; the match to TRBD2 covers 9 bases. V lost 6 bases to trimming and J lost 5 bases; unmatched junction nucleotides: 15. Germline lookup yields CDR1 DFQATT and CDR2 SNEGSKA (reference sequence). The CDR3 length is 16 residues. The CDR3 coding sequence is TGCAGTGCCCCCCCCCCTAGCGGGACAAAGGGAGATACGCAGTATTTT. Protein product: CSAPPPSGTKGDTQYF.

This chain joins TRBV19 and TRBJ1-2, with a tentative D call TRBD1 (5 bases). CDR1 LNHDA and CDR2 SQIVND come from the germline V gene (reference sequence). CDR3 length: 16 residues. V lost 5 bases, J lost 2 bases, and 18 bases lay in between. The CDR3 sequence is CASSPQGPGWNYGYTF. The CDR3 region has the DNA TGTGCCAGTAGTCCCCAGGGCCCAGGGTGGAACTATGGCTACACCTTC.

There are many counts of this clonotype. J is TRBJ1-1 and V is TRBV18; possible D gene TRBD1, 5 bases. Germline loops: CDR1 KGHSH, CDR2 LQKENI. The CDR3 covers 15 residues. V shed 0 bases and J shed 0 bases, with 8 bases lying between them. For the CDR3, the DNA is TGTGCCAGCTCACCACCGGGACGGATGAACACTGAAGCTTTCTTT. It encodes CASSPPGRMNTEAFF.

The CDR3 region is CASSPPQGSYNEQFF. The CDR3 nucleotides are TGTGCCAGCAGCCCCCCCCAAGGCTCCTACAATGAGCAGTTCTTC. The chain joins TRBV13 to TRBJ2-1; D ambiguous. V lost 5 bases and J 0 bases, leaving 11 bases between the germline ends. The CDR3 contains 15 residues. Germline V gives CDR1 PRHDT, CDR2 FYEKMQ (reference sequence).

This chain links TRBV27 with TRBJ1-2; TRBD1 matches 7 bases. The CDR3 length is 13 residues. V shed 8 bases, J shed 6 bases, and the junction held 9 bases outside the gene matches. Germline CDR1 is MNHEY and CDR2 is SMNVEV (reference sequence). The CDR3 DNA is TGTGCCAGCGGGGCAGGGGGAAGGCATGGCTACACCTTC. Translating it yields CASGAGGRHGYTF.

This clonotype was seen repeatedly, ten times or more. The rearrangement joins TRBV3-1 to TRBJ1-1; 7 bases line up with TRBD1. V was clipped by 0 bases and J by 4 bases; unmatched bases: 5. Germline loops: CDR1 LGHDT, CDR2 YNNKEL (reference sequence). The CDR3 runs to 15 residues. The CDR3 reads CASSQDLGGVTEAFF. For the CDR3, the DNA is TGTGCCAGCAGCCAAGACTTAGGGGGCGTCACTGAAGCTTTCTTT.

The chain has TRBV7-9 and TRBJ2-1; 8 bases match TRBD2. Germline V CDR1 and CDR2: SEHNR, FQNEAQ (reference sequence). The trim removed 4 bases at V and 7 bases at J, leaving 9 bases unmatched. The CDR3 is made up of 15 amino acids. The CDR3 DNA is TGTGCCAGCAGCTCCGGGACTAGTTATACGAATGAGCAGTTCTTC. Translation: CASSSGTSYTNEQFF. Full variable domain (rest looked up from reference TRBV7-9 and TRBJ2-1): DTGVSQNPRHKITKRGQNVTFRCDPISEHNRLYWYRQTLGQGPEFLTYFQNEAQLEKSRLLSDRFSAERPKGSFSTLEIQRTEQGDSAMYLCASSSGTSYTNEQFFGPGTRLTVL.

The sample holds a few counts of this clonotype. This sequence joins TRBV19 and TRBJ2-3; TRBD2 agrees at 9 bases. This CDR3 comprises 16 residues. Germline CDR1 reads LNHDA; CDR2 reads SQIVND (reference sequence). Germline trimming cut 4 bases from V and 1 base from J; bases unmatched to any gene: 6. The CDR3 protein is CASSRERGAGTDTQYF. CDR3 DNA sequence: TGTGCCAGTAGTAGAGAGCGGGGGGCGGGCACAGATACGCAGTATTTT.

This clonotype has more than one count but fewer than ten. The V call is TRBV20-1, the J call TRBJ2-2; D remains ambiguous. The CDR3 contains 14 residues. Germline V gene data show CDR1 as DFQATT and CDR2 as SNEGSKA (reference sequence). V lost 0 bases and J 1 base, leaving 6 bases between the germline ends. This CDR3 is CSARDQGNTGELFF. The CDR3, as DNA: TGCAGTGCTAGAGATCAAGGGAACACCGGGGAGCTGTTTTTT.

This clonotype was seen many times. This chain joins TRBV2 and TRBJ2-3; tentatively, D is TRBD1 (5 bases). The CDR3 loop spans 15 amino acids. The V gene's germline CDR1 is SNHLY and CDR2 FYNNEI. The ends were cut back, 1 base at V and 3 bases at J, with 11 bases in the middle. The CDR3, as DNA: TGTGCCAGCAGTGAAGGATGGGGCCTGACAGATACGCAGTATTTT. Protein: CASSEGWGLTDTQYF.

This clonotype has more than one count but fewer than ten. The chain uses TRBV7-3 and TRBJ2-3, with TRBD1 matching over 10 bases. The CDR3 has 16 amino acids. Germline V gene sequence: CDR1 SGHTA, CDR2 FQGTGA. Trimming at V came to 5 bases and at J to 1 base, leaving 6 bases not matched to a gene. CDR3: CASSLRTGGGTDTQYF. DNA of the CDR3: TGTGCCAGCAGCCTCCGGACAGGGGGGGGCACAGATACGCAGTATTTT. The complete variable domain, with remaining parts taken from reference TRBV7-3 and TRBJ2-3, reads GAGVSQTPSNKVTEKGKYVELRCDPISGHTALYWYRQSLGQGPEFLIYFQGTGAADDSGLPNDRFFAVRPEGSVSTLKIQRTERGDSAVYLCASSLRTGGGTDTQYFGPGTRLTVL.

This clonotype was found a few times. The chain is built from TRBV5-6 and TRBJ2-7; D might be TRBD1 or TRBD2, each matching 5 bases. The CDR3 has 14 amino acids. V gave up 4 bases and J gave up 2 bases, with 13 bases separating them. Looked up from germline, CDR1 is SGHDT and CDR2 is YYEEEE. The CDR3 region is CASSQGDPTYEQYF. CDR3 in DNA: TGTGCCAGCAGCCAAGGGGACCCAACCTACGAGCAGTACTTC.

This clonotype was counted many times. The chain employs TRBV12-5 and TRBJ2-1, with TRBD2 matching 11 bases. Unmatched junction bases numbered 10, after V lost 2 bases and J lost 4 bases. The germline CDR1 and CDR2 sequences are LGHNT and FRNRAP. CDR3 length equals 18 residues. The CDR3 loop is CASGLTIAGGPVYNEQFF. The CDR3 DNA reads as TGTGCTAGTGGTTTGACTATAGCGGGAGGGCCGGTGTACAATGAGCAGTTCTTC.

The V and J genes are TRBV10-3 and TRBJ1-2; D not resolved. Trimming removed 0 bases from V and 6 bases from J, with 11 bases in between. Germline values: CDR1 ENHRY, CDR2 SYGVKD. The CDR3 extends over 14 amino acids. In DNA form, the CDR3 reads TGTGCCATCAGTGAGTCTACAGAGAAGGATGGCTACACCTTC. It codes for CAISESTEKDGYTF.

The genes are TRBV5-8 and TRBJ2-1, with D possibly TRBD2 on 6 matching bases. Germline V gives CDR1 SGHTS, CDR2 YDEGEE. The CDR3 runs to 14 residues. With 3 bases removed from V and 9 bases from J, the gap between germline ends came to 16 bases. The CDR3 reads CASSSQGWRGEQFF. The CDR3 nucleotides read TGTGCCAGCAGCTCGCAGGGTTGGAGGGGTGAGCAGTTCTTC.

This clonotype has a handful of counts. This sequence joins TRBV6-1 and TRBJ1-2, with D unresolved. With 6 bases removed from V and 4 bases from J, the gap between germline ends came to 6 bases. The CDR3 is 11 amino acids. Germline CDR1 MNHNS, CDR2 SASEGT. The CDR3 DNA reads as TGTGCCAGCAGGCCGATCTATGGCTACACCTTC. Encoded protein: CASRPIYGYTF.

This clonotype was picked up many times. The rearrangement links TRBV13 to TRBJ2-3; tentative D call: TRBD2 (5 bases). Germline CDR1 is PRHDT and CDR2 is FYEKMQ (reference sequence). The CDR3 consists of 13 residues. V gave up 2 bases and J gave up 6 bases, with 9 bases separating them. The CDR3 coding sequence is TGTGCCAGCAGCTTATCGAGGAGGGATACGCAGTATTTT. Its translation is CASSLSRRDTQYF.

This clonotype has a count of ten or more. The chain has TRBV6-1 and TRBJ1-5; 7 bases fit TRBD1. The CDR3 has 14 amino acids. V dropped 5 bases and J dropped 3; count of bases not matched to a gene: 4. Germline-derived CDR1 and CDR2 are MNHNS and SASEGT. Written as DNA, the CDR3 is TGTGCCAGCAGTCTACAGGGGAACAATCAGCCCCAGCATTTT. This sequence encodes CASSLQGNNQPQHF.

This clonotype was seen more than once but under ten times. V gene TRBV6-5 combines with J gene TRBJ2-3; TRBD1 aligns across 9 bases. The junction had 2 bases not matched to a gene; V was cut back by 2 bases and J by 2 bases. Germline values: CDR1 MNHEY, CDR2 SVGAGI. The CDR3 runs to 15 residues. The CDR3 reads CASSYRDRATDTQYF. The CDR3, as DNA: TGTGCCAGCAGTTACCGGGACAGGGCCACAGATACGCAGTATTTT.

Note on this clonotype: A much larger clone is a single base away; this may be a read error. The rearrangement joins TRBV20-1 to TRBJ1-1; tentatively, D is TRBD1 (6 bases). The germline V gene has CDR1 DFQATT and CDR2 SNEGSKA (reference sequence). The CDR3 has 12 residues. The V end was cut by 6 bases, the J end by 0 bases, with 8 bases between. CDR3 loop: CSADRVNTEAFF. DNA of the CDR3: TGCAGTGCGGACAGAGTGAACACTGAAGCTTTCTTT.

V gene TRBV5-5 combines with J gene TRBJ2-1; tentatively, D is TRBD2 (6 bases). Germline lookup yields CDR1 SGHKS and CDR2 YYEKEE (reference sequence). CDR3 length: 12 residues. Deletions cut 2 bases from V and 11 bases from J, with 11 bases between. In nucleotides, the CDR3 is TGTGCCAGCAGCTTAAGACTAGACCAGCAGTTCTTC. This codes for CASSLRLDQQFF.

V gene TRBV5-1 combines with J gene TRBJ1-4, with 9 bases matching TRBD1. The CDR3 length is 14 residues. Germline V lookup: CDR1 SGHRS, CDR2 YFSETQ. With V trimmed by 3 bases and J by 11 bases, 8 bases remained unmatched. The chain's CDR3 is CASSWDRASGKLFF. The CDR3 nucleotides read TGCGCCAGCAGCTGGGACAGGGCAAGTGGTAAACTGTTTTTT.

Worth noting for this clonotype: This sequence may be a read error, since a much larger clone differs from it by one base. V is TRBV7-9 and J is TRBJ2-3, with 11 nucleotides matching TRBD2. CDR1 is SEHNR and CDR2 is FQNEAQ in the germline V gene (reference sequence). The CDR3 spans 16 residues. After removal of 4 bases from V and 5 bases from J, the junction contained 8 bases not matched to a gene. The chain's CDR3 is CASSSKSGLAEDTQYF. The CDR3 DNA reads TGTGCCAGCAGCTCGAAGTCGGGACTAGCGGAAGATACGCAGTATTTT.

This clonotype was seen a handful of times. The chain couples TRBV12-3 or TRBV12-4 to TRBJ1-4; D gene uncertain. Trimming removed 6 bases at V and 9 bases at J, with 14 bases between. This CDR3 spans 13 amino acids. The CDR3 region has the DNA TGTGCCAGCAGGGAGCCAAACTCTCAAAAACTGTTTTTT. Encoded protein: CASREPNSQKLFF.

This clonotype was picked up a small number of times. The CDR3 spells CASSVAMDGGYTF. In nucleotides, the CDR3 is TGTGCCAGCAGCGTCGCAATGGACGGTGGCTACACCTTC. The chain combines TRBV9 with TRBJ1-2, with D unresolved. The CDR3 has 13 residues. Deletions cut 2 bases from V and 7 bases from J, with 12 bases between. CDR1 is SGDLS, CDR2 YYNGEE, per germline.

This clonotype was observed many times. V is TRBV28 and J is TRBJ2-5; D gene ambiguous. V shed 3 bases and J shed 5 bases, with 16 bases lying between them. This CDR3 region has 15 residues. Germline CDR1 and CDR2: MDHEN and SYDVKM. The CDR3 loop is CASSLKSGRRETQYF. The CDR3 DNA follows: TGTGCCAGCAGTTTGAAGTCCGGGCGGCGGGAGACCCAGTACTTC.

Comment on this clonotype: This may arise from a read error, as a much more abundant clone is one base away. The chain recombines TRBV30 with TRBJ1-5; D is possibly TRBD1 (5 bases). CDR1 is GTSNPN and CDR2 is SVGIG in the germline V gene (reference sequence). Trimming cost V 3 bases and J 2 bases, with 17 bases left between them. The CDR3 sequence is 16 residues long. The CDR3: CAWSSQGAVGNQPQHF. CDR3 coding DNA: TGTGCCTGGAGCTCACAAGGGGCAGTCGGCAATCAGCCCCAGCATTTT.

This clonotype was detected ten times or more. V is TRBV28 and J is TRBJ2-3; the match to TRBD2 covers 15 bases. J lost 4 bases, V lost 6 bases, and 8 bases had no gene match. The V gene's germline CDR1 is MDHEN and CDR2 SYDVKM. The CDR3 has 17 amino acids. The CDR3 sequence is CASSLGLAGGVADTQYF. The CDR3 DNA follows: TGTGCCAGCAGCCTTGGACTAGCGGGAGGGGTCGCAGATACGCAGTATTTT.

This clonotype was seen ten or more times. As DNA, the CDR3 is TGTGCCAGCAGGCAACATATGGGGAATTCACCCCTCCACTTT. Its protein product is CASRQHMGNSPLHF. The chain combines TRBV28 with TRBJ1-6; D remains ambiguous. Germline V gene data show CDR1 as MDHEN and CDR2 as SYDVKM. V was clipped by 6 bases and J by 7 bases, with 13 bases between them. CDR3 length: 14 residues.